This T cell receptor beta chain comes out of a study of blood T cell repertoires in COVID-19. Study context: Acute-phase and convalescent COVID-19 samples originated in the United States, Italy and Spain.

On this clone itself: The junction departs from germline at one end; a sequencing error may be responsible.

Germline CDR1 and CDR2: LGHDT and YNNKEL (reference sequence). The CDR3 contains 14 residues. The assay was immunoSEQ multiplex PCR, and TCRdb's table has in-frame clones only and misses some. This sample carries 100,000 to 150,000 clones, 81% of them seen once, and the ten largest clones take 3.8%. The chain carries TRBV3-1 (or the pseudogene TRBV3-2) and TRBJ2-5; possibly TRBD2 for D (5 bases). Sequencing was done on a sample of peripheral blood. The TCR originated in a woman aged 45-60 years with acute or convalescent COVID-19. The CDR3 nucleotides are TGTGCCAGCAGCCATGGAGACTACCAAGGGACCCAGTACTTC. This translates into CASSHGDYQGTQYF.